This T cell receptor beta chain emerged from a study of control samples from healthy donors and cancer patients. Some clones are missing from TCRdb's copy, which holds only in-frame ones; the method was immunoSEQ multiplex PCR. Among 130,000 or so clones listed, 91% were seen once. Germline loops: CDR1 MRHNA, CDR2 SNTAGT. Between the trimmed V and J ends, which lost 6 bases and 5 bases, there was a span of 13 bases. This CDR3 contains 13 residues. The TCR comes from a man younger than 35 in good health. The chain combines TRBV6-4 with TRBJ1-1; TRBD1 might be the D (6 bases). Specimen: blood. Written as DNA, the CDR3 is TGTGCCAGCAGGCAAAGGGGGGAAACTGAAGCTTTCTTT. Translated, it gives CASRQRGETEAFF.